The sequence of this TCR beta chain was determined in a study of shared clonotypes between healthy human individuals. The germline V gene encodes CDR1 GTSNPN and CDR2 SVGIG (reference sequence). The V gene lost 0 bases and the J gene lost 5 bases, with 11 bases spanning the gap. The CDR3 is 14 amino acids. The repertoire was sequenced with immunoSEQ multiplex PCR; TCRdb's copy has only in-frame clones and lacks some. The data show 2 million to 2.5 million clones, around 93% seen once. The chain couples TRBV30 to TRBJ1-5; possibly TRBD1 for D (5 bases). Specimen: naive CD4+ T cells from PBMCs. Subset denoted: CD45RA+ positively selected. This receptor was obtained from a man younger than 35 in good health. Some clones in this sample may be carry-over from other donors' samples. The CDR3 DNA sequence: TGTGCCTGGAGTGTACAGTGGGGGGATCAGCCCCAGCATTTT. This gives the protein CAWSVQWGDQPQHF.